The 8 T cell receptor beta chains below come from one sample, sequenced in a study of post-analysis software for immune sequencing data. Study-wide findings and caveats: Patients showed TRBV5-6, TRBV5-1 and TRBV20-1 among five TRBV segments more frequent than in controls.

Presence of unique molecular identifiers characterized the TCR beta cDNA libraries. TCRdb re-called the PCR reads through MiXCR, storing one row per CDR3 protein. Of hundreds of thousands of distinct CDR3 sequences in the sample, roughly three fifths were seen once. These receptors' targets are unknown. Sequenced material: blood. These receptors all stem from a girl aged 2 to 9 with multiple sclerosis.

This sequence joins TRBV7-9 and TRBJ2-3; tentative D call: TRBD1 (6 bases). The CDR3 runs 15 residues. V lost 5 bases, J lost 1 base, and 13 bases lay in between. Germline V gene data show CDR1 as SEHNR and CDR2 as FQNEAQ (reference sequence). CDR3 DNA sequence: TGTGCCAGCAGCCCAGCGACAGGTGGCACAGATACGCAGTATTTT. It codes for CASSPATGGTDTQYF. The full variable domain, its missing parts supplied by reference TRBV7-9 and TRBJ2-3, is DTGVSQNPRHKITKRGQNVTFRCDPISEHNRLYWYRQTLGQGPEFLTYFQNEAQLEKSRLLSDRFSAERPKGSFSTLEIQRTEQGDSAMYLCASSPATGGTDTQYFGPGTRLTVL.

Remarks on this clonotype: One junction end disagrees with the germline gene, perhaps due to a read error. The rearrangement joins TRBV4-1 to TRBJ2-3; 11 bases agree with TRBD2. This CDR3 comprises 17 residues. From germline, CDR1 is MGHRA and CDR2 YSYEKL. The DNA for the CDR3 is TGCGCCAGCAGCCAGACCGGGACTAGCGGTAGCACAGACACGCAGTATTTT. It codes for CASSQTGTSGSTDTQYF.

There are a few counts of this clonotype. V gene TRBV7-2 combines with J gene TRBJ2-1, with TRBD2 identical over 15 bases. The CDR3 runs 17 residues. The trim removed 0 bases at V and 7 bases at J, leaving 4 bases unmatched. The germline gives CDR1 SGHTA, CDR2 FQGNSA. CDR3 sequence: CASSLATGLAGGNEQFF. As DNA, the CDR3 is TGTGCCAGCAGCTTAGCAACGGGACTAGCGGGGGGAAATGAGCAGTTCTTC. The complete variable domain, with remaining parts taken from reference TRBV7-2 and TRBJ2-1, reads GAGVSQSPSNKVTEKGKDVELRCDPISGHTALYWYRQSLGQGLEFLIYFQGNSAPDKSGLPSDRFSAERTGGSVSTLTIQRTQQEDSAVYLCASSLATGLAGGNEQFFGPGTRLTVL.

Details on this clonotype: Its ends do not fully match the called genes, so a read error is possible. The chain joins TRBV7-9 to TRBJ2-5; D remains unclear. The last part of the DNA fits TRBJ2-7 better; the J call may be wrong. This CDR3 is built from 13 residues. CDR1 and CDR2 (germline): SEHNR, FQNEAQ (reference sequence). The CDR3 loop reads CASSFYKSSEQYF. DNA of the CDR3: TGTGCCAGCAGCTTTTATAAATCCTCCGAGCAGTACTTC.

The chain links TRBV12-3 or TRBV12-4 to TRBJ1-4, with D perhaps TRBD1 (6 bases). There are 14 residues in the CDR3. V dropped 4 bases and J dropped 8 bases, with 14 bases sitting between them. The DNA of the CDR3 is TGTGCCAGCAGTTCGTGGGGGCTTGGGGAAAAACTGTTTTTT. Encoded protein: CASSSWGLGEKLFF.

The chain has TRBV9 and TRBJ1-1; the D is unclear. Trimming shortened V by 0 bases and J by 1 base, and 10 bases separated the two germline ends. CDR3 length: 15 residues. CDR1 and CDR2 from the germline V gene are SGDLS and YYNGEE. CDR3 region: CASSVGFGQNTEAFF. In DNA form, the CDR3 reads TGTGCCAGCAGCGTAGGATTCGGGCAGAACACTGAAGCTTTCTTT.

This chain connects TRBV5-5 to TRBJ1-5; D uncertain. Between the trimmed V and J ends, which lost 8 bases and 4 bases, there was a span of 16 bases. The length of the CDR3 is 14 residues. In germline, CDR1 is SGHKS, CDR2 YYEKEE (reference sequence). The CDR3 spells CASHPGLTNQPQHF. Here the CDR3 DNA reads TGTGCCAGTCATCCGGGATTGACTAATCAGCCCCAGCATTTT.

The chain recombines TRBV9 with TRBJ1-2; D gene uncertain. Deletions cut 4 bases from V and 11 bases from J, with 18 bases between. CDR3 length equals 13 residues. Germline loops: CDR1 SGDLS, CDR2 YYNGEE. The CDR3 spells CASSNQLLSGYTF. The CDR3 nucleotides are TGTGCCAGCAGCAACCAACTTCTAAGTGGATACACCTTC.